Following are 2 T cell receptor beta chains from one sample sequenced in a study of OX40 agonist ivuxolimab in advanced cancers. The protocol was immunoSEQ multiplex PCR, while the TCRdb copy is restricted to in-frame clones and leaves out a portion. The table records around 55,000 clones, 70% to 90% of them present only once. Sequenced here: CD4+ or CD8+ T cells sorted from blood, sampled in a trial of the OX40 agonist ivuxolimab. The receptors stem from an adult with an advanced solid tumor such as melanoma, head and neck, liver or kidney cancer.

This clone was picked up one time. The chain has TRBV7-9 and TRBJ1-1, with D unclear. CDR3 size: 14 residues. V lost 1 base and J 2 bases, leaving 8 bases between the germline ends. Germline CDR1 reads SEHNR; CDR2 reads FQNEAQ (reference sequence). CDR3 protein: CASSLGGGNTEAFF. DNA for the CDR3: TGTGCCAGCAGCTTAGGGGGAGGCAACACTGAAGCTTTCTTT.

The chain is built from TRBV18 and TRBJ2-6; perhaps TRBD2 as D (6 bases). The V gene lost 3 bases and the J gene lost 0 bases, with 15 bases spanning the gap. The CDR3 is made up of 18 amino acids. Germline values: CDR1 KGHSH, CDR2 LQKENI. The CDR3 is CASSPLGTASSGANVLTF. Written as DNA, the CDR3 is TGTGCCAGCTCACCCCTAGGGACTGCTAGCTCTGGGGCCAACGTCCTGACTTTC.